Listed below are T cell receptor beta chains from one sample, sequenced in a study of blood T cell repertoires in COVID-19. Sequencing was performed with immunoSEQ multiplex PCR; in TCRdb, only in-frame clones are kept and a portion is missing. The sample lists 450,000 to 600,000 clones, 75% to 90% occurring once. The source material was PBMCs or T cells enriched from blood (not recorded which). The receptors stem from a woman under 30 who had recovered from COVID-19. CDR3s leave out the opening cysteine and the closing phenylalanine or tryptophan. Fields, in order: J gene, clone size, V gene, CDR3 protein. Not every row has a clone size; where given, it reads once, few, many or a size class.

TRBJ1-5	-	TRBV19	ASSYGVGNQPQH
TRBJ1-2	-	TRBV27	ASSPRTGTGYT
TRBJ2-1	-	TRBV30	AWSVTGSPYNEQF
TRBJ1-1	-	TRBV5-1	ASSWPTGTENTEAF
TRBJ2-5	-	TRBV20-1	SASGFLVKETQY
TRBJ2-7	-	TRBV7-2	ASSLARRGSNEQY
TRBJ1-1	-	TRBV10-3	AIRDRQGPMNTEAF
TRBJ2-3	-	TRBV6-5	ASSYSGLAGSDTQY
TRBJ1-2	-	TRBV4-1	ASSQVLGYGYT
TRBJ1-4	-	TRBV19	ASSMGTGANEKLF
TRBJ2-5	-	TRBV3-1/TRBV3-2	ASSQDVGKDSETQY
TRBJ1-1	-	TRBV2	ASSEDGGRLNTEAF
TRBJ1-3	-	TRBV12-2	ASRFPILEGPVPILSGNTIY
TRBJ1-1	-	TRBV7-5	ARSSPGQPEAF
TRBJ2-5	-	TRBV3-1/TRBV3-2	ASSQAHGGGKETQY
TRBJ2-2	few	TRBV19	ASSIQDSANTGELF
TRBJ1-4	few	TRBV4-1	ASSRGGTGDEKLF
TRBJ2-5	-	TRBV6-6	ASSPGSSQETQY
TRBJ1-2	-	TRBV28	ASTTGDSRGYGYT
TRBJ2-7	-	TRBV11-2	ASSSTATSYEQY
TRBJ2-1	-	TRBV5-6	ASSFTRESSYNEQF
TRBJ1-1	-	TRBV5-1	ASRPLRTVGDTEAF
TRBJ2-3	-	TRBV6-4	ASSESGQGTDTQY
TRBJ2-7	-	TRBV4-1	ASSQAPRSGDEQY
TRBJ1-1	-	TRBV12-5	ASALGQGHTEAF
TRBJ1-2	-	TRBV6-6	ASSYSRTGVRYGYT
TRBJ2-2	-	TRBV7-2	ASSRLAGAYTGELF
TRBJ2-3	once	TRBV15	ATSREYGGLATDTQY
TRBJ1-1	-	TRBV3-1/TRBV3-2	ASSPTDRETEAF
TRBJ1-2	once	TRBV4-1	ASSPGPGGNGYT
TRBJ1-4	-	TRBV4-2	ASSQDLTGPNEKLF
TRBJ2-3	-	TRBV24-1	ATSDRRGSDTQY
TRBJ2-1	-	TRBV5-1	ASSVTPQGASYNEQF
TRBJ2-7	-	TRBV5-4	ASSSSGGETYEQY
TRBJ2-7	-	TRBV7-8	ASSLHGGFYEQY
TRBJ2-3	-	TRBV30	AWSGSWGGGSTDTQY
TRBJ2-7	-	TRBV2	ASMTGVTYEQY
TRBJ2-2	few	TRBV19	ASSIAGGTGELF
TRBJ2-1	-	TRBV4-1	ASSPRDSEMAKNNEQF
TRBJ2-3	-	TRBV19	ASSIGTGTDTQY
TRBJ2-7	-	TRBV30	AWRIGGFGQY
TRBJ2-1	-	TRBV25-1	ASSASGVGGEQF
TRBJ2-1	-	TRBV14	ASSRTVGAVQF
TRBJ1-6	-	TRBV9	ASSKGSYNSPLH
TRBJ2-3	-	TRBV24-1	ATSDSQGAGDTQY
TRBJ1-4	-	TRBV5-3	ARSWSIYRTDRGFNEKLF
TRBJ1-2	-	TRBV3-1/TRBV3-2	ASSQEPGQNYGYT
TRBJ1-5	-	TRBV9	ASSVGGAGNQPQH
TRBJ1-1	-	TRBV5-8	ASSYTGREAF
TRBJ2-1	-	TRBV10-3	AISEQGGAPYNEQF